Shown below are 2 T cell receptor beta chains from a single sample sequenced in a study of vaccination and CD4 T cells after COVID-19. Which antigens these TCRs recognize remains unknown. Researchers used the Oncomine TCR Beta short-read assay to sequence DNA from cultured CD4+ T cells. One entry per CDR3 protein results from TCRdb running MiXCR on the PCR reads. The repertoire consists of more than 20,000 distinct CDR3 sequences, with less than 45% occurring once and the leading ten covering about 5.2%. Documented time point: late sampling 161 to 241 days after vaccination in three convalescent patients. Treatment meaning: approximately nine-day PBMC culture with coronavirus spike peptide pools or control peptides (ViraFEST assay). Sequences were derived from CD4+ T cells from blood, cultured in vitro, sampled about 7 months after SARS-CoV-2 vaccination. These receptors were collected from a human donor who had recovered from COVID-19.

The CDR3 coding sequence is TGCAGTGCTAGAGGCCTAACCGGGACAGGGGGAGAGACCCAGTACTTC. This translates into CSARGLTGTGGETQYF. The V call is TRBV20-1, the J call TRBJ2-5; the match to TRBD1 covers 11 bases. The V and J ends lost 1 base and 4 bases, in that order; junction bases with no gene match: 8. This CDR3 is built from 16 residues. CDR1 is DFQATT and CDR2 is SNEGSKA in the germline V gene (reference sequence).

The sample holds a few counts of this clonotype. The chain combines TRBV6-2 or TRBV6-3 with TRBJ2-3; maybe TRBD1 (6 bases). Germline lookup yields CDR1 MNHEY and CDR2 SVGEGT. Trimming removed 5 bases at V and 1 base at J, with 16 bases between. The CDR3 covers 16 residues. CDR3 sequence reads: CASSRPVGQGTDTQYF. The CDR3 coding sequence is TGTGCCAGCAGTCGCCCCGTGGGACAAGGCACAGATACGCAGTATTTT.